This TCR beta chain originates from a study of cytomegalovirus exposure and HLA in healthy donors (dated by TCRdb to about 2017). For the study in its entirety: An earlier analysis of roughly 610 of the donors reported about 260 Gb of sequence data and about 120 million unique TCR beta sequences obtained from about 180 million T cells. Roughly 300 gigabases of sequencing data and 70 million to 85 million unique TCR sequences were included in an early release covering around 600 HLA-typed donors. Among the roughly 370 genotyped donors, 75% to 90% belonged to the genetic ancestry cluster associated with self-reported Caucasian donors. The study aimed to test whether cataloging public T cell receptors could reveal signatures of past pathogen exposure. The T cell repertoires of 700 or so subjects were profiled by immunosequencing and related to cytomegalovirus serostatus. Along with the approximately 650-subject first cohort, a separate validation cohort of 120 different subjects was used. To predict cytomegalovirus infection status, the study brought together high-throughput TCR immunosequencing, statistical association of individual TCRs with disease status, and machine learning. A later analysis re-examined previously published TCR beta repertoires from about 670 donors and added high-resolution HLA genotyping to investigate patterns of TCR occurrence. In the later analysis, no new phenotypic data were used to find candidate immune exposures; instead, reliance was placed on TCR beta sequences and their occurrence across donors. To decide whether each TCR beta V gene segment behaved as functional or pseudogenic, an earlier analysis of over 500 of the donors relied on high-throughput TCR beta sequencing. Donor age, sex, ethnicity and CMV serostatus were compiled alongside the repertoire data. In a later genetic analysis, genome-wide SNP genotypes for about three fifths of the roughly 670 donors were used, and that subset was treated as a discovery cohort. All discovery cohort repertoires had been generated on a single sequencing platform. Both class I and class II loci were covered by HLA typing, at four-digit resolution. The number of typed donors differed by locus: about 620-630 for A, B, C, DRB1 and DQB1; some 500 for DQA1; over 600 for DPA1; and 400 to 480 for DPB1. Roughly five DR-DQ haplotypes were handled as single units for association and clustering, since linkage in the cohort was strong. Among roughly 400 genotyped donors of the cohort, an average of approximately 230,000 unique TCR beta nucleotide sequences were sequenced per donor, 15% to 20% of them non-productive. The research as a whole found: In a later analysis, the rate of TCR association differed among HLA loci, with DRB1 alleles having the most associated TCRs and HLA-C alleles having the fewest. Because HLA typing was unavailable for some donors at each locus, only the typed subset was used in association tests. When HLA alleles, especially DR and DQ, strongly co-occurred, TCR associations were difficult to assign to individual alleles. A group of highly shared sequence variants was considered likely to be a technical artifact of the sequencing pipeline. A further reported finding was that TCR beta sequences accurately predicted the HLA-A and HLA-B alleles for most subjects in the first cohort. In a later analysis, some 17,000 TCR beta sequences were associated with specific HLA alleles at a false discovery rate of 0.05. An earlier analysis of approximately 590 of the donors showed that most TCR beta V segments appeared in productive rearrangements either about 87% or about 30% of the time, which broadly matched IMGT annotations. In a later analysis, most CMV-associated TCR beta chains were found to appear HLA-restricted, with HLA associations seemingly driven largely by CMV exposure. Linkage disequilibrium might explain the correlated functional status among segregating V segments, but an unknown experimental factor could not be ruled out. A later analysis found that HLA-associated TCR beta chains were more clonally expanded and had lower generation probabilities than equally common non-associated chains. The earlier analysis of 587 of the donors excluded fewer than 20 rarely observed V segments, including chromosome 9 orphons, because counts were too low. Because the 87-base-pair reads could not distinguish some IMGT-functional V segments, including TRBV6-2 and TRBV6-3, those segments were excluded. A few of the identified cytomegalovirus-associated TCR beta chains were confirmed in vitro to be specific for cytomegalovirus antigens. According to a later genetic analysis, donors in an Asian-associated ancestry cluster had fewer N-insertions in productive TCRs than the approximately 630-donor mean. The classifier was reported to diagnose cytomegalovirus status with high specificity and sensitivity in both the original and validation cohorts. Sequencing depth was assumed to be roughly uniform across donors in the presence/absence analyses, though that assumption may not hold. While some public TCRs were present in many individuals, most TCR sequences turned up only very rarely across donors. V-gene and J-gene trimming of TCR beta chains was associated with a missense DCLRE1C variant in a later genetic analysis, and the association was replicated in an independent cohort. For the cohort, immune exposure information was limited to CMV serostatus. The cohort was sequenced for TCR beta chains only, and without alpha or paired-chain data the features that could be detected were limited. In a later analysis, several top co-occurrence clusters were reported to appear linked to parvovirus B19, influenza, CMV and Epstein-Barr virus. The authors suggested that the approach could potentially be generalized to other disease states and immunological phenotypes. The study gave a list of 150 to 200 TCR beta chains associated with cytomegalovirus.

Notes on this clone: Which antigen it targets is not known. Nothing much larger sits one base from this clone, and base qualities are not available.

In total, just over 650 healthy bone marrow donors made up the cohort. At the time of sampling, every cohort member was nominally healthy, though immune exposures that went unrecorded were likely present. The donor was CMV seronegative and belonged to the group of 352 seronegative cohort members. A peripheral blood sample was provided by each donor, and peripheral blood mononuclear cells were used for TCR beta sequencing. Genomic DNA was extracted from the blood cell samples with the Qiagen DNeasy Blood Extraction Kit. Library preparation was by the immunoSEQ multiplex PCR assay. For the multiplex PCR, a mixture combining 60 forward primers for TCR Vbeta segments and 13 reverse primers for TCR Jbeta segments was used. A multiplex PCR assay on genomic DNA amplified the CDR3 region of rearranged TCR beta genes. The amplified TCR beta libraries were sequenced on the Illumina HiSeq System as 87-base-pair reads. From the authors' description of their analysis: In a later analysis, roughly 80 million unique TCR beta chains were counted across the roughly 670 repertoires, and roughly 11 million of these chains were shared by at least two donors. To remove PCR and sequencing errors, raw reads were error-corrected and collapsed into unique sequences using a nearest-neighbor algorithm that merged closely related sequences. Alignment of CDR3 sequences to IMGT reference sequences was used to assign V, D and J gene segments. For a sequence to be retained, a match of at least six nucleotides was required to both a V gene segment and a J gene segment. Rearrangements were classified as productive when the CDR3 lacked stop codons and remained in frame with V and J, and all other rearrangements were classified as non-productive. Following IMGT convention, CDR3 was defined as the stretch from the second conserved V-encoded cysteine to the conserved J-encoded phenylalanine. The earlier analysis of about 570 of the donors excluded any sequence lacking an unambiguous match to a single V gene segment. In an earlier analysis of around 600 of the donors, V segments were called functional above 56.7% productive rearrangements and were called segregating when the between-donor standard deviation exceeded 5%. To diagnose cytomegalovirus status from the catalog of TCR beta chain sequences, a statistical classification framework was built. In a later analysis, V and J genes were assigned by comparing TCR nucleotide sequences against IMGT/GENE-DB human TR gene sequences. A later analysis assigned CDR3 sequences and most-parsimonious VDJ recombination scenarios with the TCRdist pipeline. A later analysis defined each TCR beta chain by its CDR3 amino acid sequence plus V-gene family, and excluded reads lacking a unique V-gene family. As a way to deal with suspected cross-contamination and a sequencing artifact, a later analysis dropped more than 500 nucleotide sequences that were highly shared and had low generation probability. A later analysis calculated a clonal expansion index for each public chain from normalized within-repertoire ranks of inferred template counts. A later analysis computed generation probabilities with a VDJ recombination model fitted to out-of-frame rearrangements, and checked the results against IGoR. A later analysis scored TCR-TCR, TCR-HLA and TCR-CMV co-occurrence with hypergeometric tests, applying a repertoire-size bias correction to TCR pairs. False discovery rates were estimated in a later analysis by permuting HLA or CMV assignments 20 times. A later analysis grouped co-occurring TCRs with DBSCAN, adding TCRdist sequence similarity when clustering within HLA-allele-positive subsets. Repertoires with fewer than 30,000 or more than 120,000 public chains, plus five repertoires with anomalous nucleotide sharing, were excluded from co-occurrence clustering. What TCRdb holds here is the immuneACCESS table cut down to in-frame rearrangements. Part of the clones is not present; checked against another copy, under half of the missing clones reflect an unresolved V gene, and the others are unexplained. V, J and clone size were drawn from that table, and D and trimming were deduced from the DNA. The sample records around 150,000 clones, approximately 75% of which are singletons. The ten largest clones add up to approximately 2.1% of the sample.

Relative to germline, V is 5 bases shorter and J is 5 bases shorter, with 15 bases between their ends. From the cysteine through the phenylalanine, the CDR3 covers 14 amino acids. Left in the record is the CDR3 DNA by itself, 42 bases read in frame from the first base. From a lookup of the germline V gene (reference sequence), CDR1 and CDR2 are MNHEY and SMNVEV. The sequence derives from a woman between 18 and 29 years old in good health and CMV-seronegative. The rearrangement joined TRBV27 to TRBJ2-5; the D gene is perhaps TRBD1, on 6 matching bases. Specimen: PBMCs. The DNA sequence is TGTGCCAGCAGTAGTCCCGGCCAGGGGGAGACCCAGTACTTC. Translated, this gives CASSSPGQGETQYF.